The 2 T cell receptor beta chains reported below all come from one sample, sequenced in a study of T cells in localized non-small cell lung cancer. Sequencing was performed with immunoSEQ multiplex PCR; in TCRdb, only in-frame clones are kept and a portion is missing. The sample has 15,000 to 20,000 clones, approximately 90% seen once. The sample in question was peripheral blood, obtained before any cancer treatment. Every receptor here comes from a man between 40 and 70 years old with stage I lung adenocarcinoma.

This chain connects TRBV6-1 to TRBJ2-7, with 10 bases lining up with TRBD1. There are 15 residues in the CDR3. J gave up 3 bases and V 4 bases, and 6 bases lay outside the gene matches. Germline CDR1 and CDR2: MNHNS and SASEGT. CDR3 protein: CASSVGRTGGYEQYF. The CDR3, as DNA: TGTGCCAGCAGTGTAGGCAGGACAGGGGGCTACGAGCAGTACTTC.

The rearrangement links TRBV27 to TRBJ1-5; D uncertain. V lost 6 bases to trimming and J lost 4 bases, with 10 bases between them. Germline V gene lookup returns CDR1 MNHEY and CDR2 SMNVEV (reference sequence). This CDR3 has 13 amino acids. The CDR3 nucleotides read TGTGCCAGCAGCCACGGCCAAAATCAGCCCCAGCATTTT. It encodes CASSHGQNQPQHF.